This T cell receptor (beta chain) was retrieved from a study of a mutant IDH1 vaccine in newly diagnosed glioma. TCRdb's table, derived via immunoSEQ multiplex PCR, lists solely in-frame clones and lacks some. The sample holds approximately 67,000 clones, under 90% seen once. Time point: week 23, last vaccination. Vaccination used 300 ug of mutant IDH1 20-mer peptide per dose, with topical imiquimod. Each tumor in the donors was a new WHO grade 3 or 4 astrocytoma, IDH1-mutant and ATRX-lost. In the case of this clone: What it binds is not known.

Deletions cut 5 bases from V and 2 bases from J, with 15 bases between. Germline CDR1 MNHEY, CDR2 SMNVEV (reference sequence). This CDR3 region has 15 residues. The receptor's source is a young man with glioma. The chain is built from TRBV27 and TRBJ1-2, with D uncertain. The sample was PBMCs, taken from a glioma patient whose treatment included an IDH1 peptide vaccine. The CDR3 coding sequence is TGTGCCAGCAGTAGGGAGGTCGGTTCAAACTATGGCTACACCTTC. It specifies CASSREVGSNYGYTF.